This T cell receptor beta chain emerged from a study of blood T cell repertoires in COVID-19. Profiled with immunoSEQ multiplex PCR; TCRdb holds only in-frame clones, not every one. The sample shows roughly 73,000 clones, about 82% of them seen only once. The CDR3 has 15 residues. Trimming removed 2 bases from V and 1 base from J; junction bases left unmatched: 5. Germline V gene lookup returns CDR1 SGHRS and CDR2 YFSETQ. This chain connects TRBV5-1 to TRBJ1-1, with TRBD1 identical over 7 bases. Material for sequencing was peripheral blood. This TCR came from a woman aged 55-69 years with acute or convalescent COVID-19. The CDR3: CASSLPGQKNTEAFF. CDR3 nucleotide sequence: TGCGCCAGCAGCTTACCGGGACAGAAGAACACTGAAGCTTTCTTT.